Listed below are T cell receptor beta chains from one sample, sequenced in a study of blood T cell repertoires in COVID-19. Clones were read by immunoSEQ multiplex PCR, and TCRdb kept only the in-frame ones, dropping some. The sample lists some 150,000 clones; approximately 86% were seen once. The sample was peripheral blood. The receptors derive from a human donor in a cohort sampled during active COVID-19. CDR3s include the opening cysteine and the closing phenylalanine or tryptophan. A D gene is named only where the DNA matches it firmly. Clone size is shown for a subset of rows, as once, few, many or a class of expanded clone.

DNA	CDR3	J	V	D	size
TGTGCCAGCAGCCTTCAGACAGGGCTCACCGGGGAGCTGTTTTTT	CASSLQTGLTGELFF	TRBJ2-2	TRBV11-2	TRBD1	once
TGTGCCAGCAGGAAAGGGGACAGGGTCGGAAACACCATATATTTT	CASRKGDRVGNTIYF	TRBJ1-3	TRBV6-5	TRBD1	few
TGCGCCAGCAGCCAACCGGGACTAGCGGGAGTTTTAACCGGGGAGCTGTTTTTT	CASSQPGLAGVLTGELFF	TRBJ2-2	TRBV4-1	TRBD2	NA
TGTGCCAGCAGTTTAGCGGGGCAGGGATGGGAAAAACTGTTTTTT	CASSLAGQGWEKLFF	TRBJ1-4	TRBV7-9	NA	few
TGTGCCAGCAGTTTGACCGGGACACCGAACACTGAAGCTTTCTTT	CASSLTGTPNTEAFF	TRBJ1-1	TRBV27	NA	NA
TGTGCCAGCAGCTTGGACAGGGGCCGCATCCTGAACACTGAAGCTTTCTTT	CASSLDRGRILNTEAFF	TRBJ1-1	TRBV5-6	TRBD1	NA
TGTGCCACCCATCAACCGGGGGGCCTCTATGGCTACACCTTC	CATHQPGGLYGYTF	TRBJ1-2	TRBV10-3	NA	NA
TGCAGTGCTAGTGACAGGGCACGATCCTACGAGCAGTACTTC	CSASDRARSYEQYF	TRBJ2-7	TRBV20-1	TRBD1	NA
TGCGCCAGCAGCCCTGGAGGGGACAGGAGTCGTATCTTT	CASSPGGDRSRIF	TRBJ1-1	TRBV5-1	TRBD1	NA
TGTGCCACCAGCAGGGGCTCCGGGACAGGGTACGAGCAGTACTTC	CATSRGSGTGYEQYF	TRBJ2-7	TRBV15	TRBD1	NA
TGTGCCAGCAGTCATAATCCGGGACTAGCGGGGTGGATGTACGAGCAGTACTTC	CASSHNPGLAGWMYEQYF	TRBJ2-7	TRBV2	TRBD2	NA
TGTGCCAGTAGTAAGCCCTTGGGGGGTTATAGGGACACTGAAGCTTTCTTT	CASSKPLGGYRDTEAFF	TRBJ1-1	TRBV19	NA	NA
TGTGCCAGCAGCTTAAGTGGACTTACCGGGGAGCTGTTTTTT	CASSLSGLTGELFF	TRBJ2-2	TRBV7-6	NA	NA
TGTGCCAGCACCAAGGGAGAGGGTATCTACTACGAGCAGTACTTC	CASTKGEGIYYEQYF	TRBJ2-7	TRBV6-7	NA	NA
TGTGCCAGCAAATACGGGACAGGGATCCATCAGCCCCAGCATTTT	CASKYGTGIHQPQHF	TRBJ1-5	TRBV28	TRBD1	NA
TGTGCCAGCAGTTTGGGACTAGCGGGGTCCGAGCAGTACTTC	CASSLGLAGSEQYF	TRBJ2-7	TRBV27	TRBD2	NA
TGTGCCACCAGCAGAGCCCGCGGCGACTCTGGGGCCAACGTCCTGACTTTC	CATSRARGDSGANVLTF	TRBJ2-6	TRBV15	NA	NA
TGTGCCAGCAGCGAAGCGGGGGGGCGTGGGGCCAACGTCCTGACTTTC	CASSEAGGRGANVLTF	TRBJ2-6	TRBV5-4	TRBD2	NA
TGTGCCAGCAGCCACCCGGGACAGGGGGTAGGCGGGGAGCTGTTTTTT	CASSHPGQGVGGELFF	TRBJ2-2	TRBV3-1/TRBV3-2	TRBD1	NA
TGCGCCAGCAGCGCCAGGACGGGGGGTGTTGTGGATACGCAGTATTTT	CASSARTGGVVDTQYF	TRBJ2-3	TRBV5-1	TRBD2	NA
TGTGCCAGCAGCGCCCTTGTCGGGGGGGGTAGCTATGGCTACACCTTC	CASSALVGGGSYGYTF	TRBJ1-2	TRBV9	NA	many
TGTGCCACCAGCAGGGCGGGGCCGGCGAAGAACAATGAGCAGTTCTTC	CATSRAGPAKNNEQFF	TRBJ2-1	TRBV15	NA	NA
TGTGCCAGCAGAGATGGACAGGGTTACGAGCAGTACTTC	CASRDGQGYEQYF	TRBJ2-7	TRBV6-5	TRBD1	NA
TGTGCCAGCAGCCGGTTCGGTAGCAAGTACGAGCAGTACTTC	CASSRFGSKYEQYF	TRBJ2-7	TRBV3-1/TRBV3-2	NA	NA
TGTGCCAGCACCCTAGGGACAGCGAACACCGGGGAGCTGTTTTTT	CASTLGTANTGELFF	TRBJ2-2	TRBV2	TRBD1	NA
TGTGCCATCAGCCGATCCCGGACAGGGTCCACCGGGGAGCTGTTTTTT	CAISRSRTGSTGELFF	TRBJ2-2	TRBV10-3	TRBD1	NA
TGTGCCAGCAAGGGCAGGGCGGACGGGGAGCTGTTTTTT	CASKGRADGELFF	TRBJ2-2	TRBV7-6	NA	few
TGTGCCAGCAGTTACATCGGGAACTTGGGCGCTGAAGCTTTCTTT	CASSYIGNLGAEAFF	TRBJ1-1	TRBV28	NA	NA
TGTGCCAGCAGTTTACTAGCGGGGGGGTCGGGCAATGAGCAGTTCTTC	CASSLLAGGSGNEQFF	TRBJ2-1	TRBV28	TRBD2	NA
TGTGCCAGCAGCTTGCCTGGACTAGCGGCCAAAGAGACCCAGTACTTC	CASSLPGLAAKETQYF	TRBJ2-5	TRBV5-5	TRBD2	NA
TGCAGCGTTGAATGGGGAGGGCTGAACACTGAAGCTTTCTTT	CSVEWGGLNTEAFF	TRBJ1-1	TRBV29-1	NA	few
TGTGCCAGCAGCACTAGTCCGGGGATGAACACTGAAGCTTTCTTT	CASSTSPGMNTEAFF	TRBJ1-1	TRBV9	NA	NA
TGCAGCGGGGTCAAGGGGGCAAAGACTGAAGCTTTCTTT	CSGVKGAKTEAFF	TRBJ1-1	TRBV29-1	TRBD1	NA
TGTGCCACCAGCAAGACAGAAATGAACACTGAAGCTTTCTTT	CATSKTEMNTEAFF	TRBJ1-1	TRBV15	NA	NA
TGCGCCAGCAGCTTGGTAGCGGGGGGCCCCACCGGGGAGCTGTTTTTT	CASSLVAGGPTGELFF	TRBJ2-2	TRBV5-1	TRBD2	NA
TGTGCCAGCAGTTTATCTCAGGGCCGGGCAGATACGCAGTATTTT	CASSLSQGRADTQYF	TRBJ2-3	TRBV28	NA	once
TGTGCCTGGAAAGCGGGGGGCCTCCAAGAGACCCAGTACTTC	CAWKAGGLQETQYF	TRBJ2-5	TRBV30	TRBD2	NA
TGTGCCAGTGCAGGGGGTCCAGACAGGGGGAACTATGGCTACACCTTC	CASAGGPDRGNYGYTF	TRBJ1-2	TRBV19	TRBD1	NA
TGTGCCAGCAGTGAGAGGGGGGGCCATACAGATACGCAGTATTTT	CASSERGGHTDTQYF	TRBJ2-3	TRBV2	NA	NA
TGCGCCAGCAGCCCCCGAGGTGTGCGCGGAGAGACCCAGTACTTC	CASSPRGVRGETQYF	TRBJ2-5	TRBV5-1	NA	once
TGTGCCGCCCGGACAGGTGCTAACTATGGCTACACCTTC	CAARTGANYGYTF	TRBJ1-2	TRBV28	TRBD1	NA
TGTGCCAGCGGGAGGTACCAGCCCCAGCATTTT	CASGRYQPQHF	TRBJ1-5	TRBV2	NA	NA
TGTGCCAGCAGCTCCCAGTCAGGCATGAGCACAGATACGCAGTATTTT	CASSSQSGMSTDTQYF	TRBJ2-3	TRBV7-3	NA	NA
TGTGCCAGCAGCGCCTTCTACGGGGTAAGCGAGCAGTACTTC	CASSAFYGVSEQYF	TRBJ2-7	TRBV7-2	NA	NA
TGCGCCAGCAGCTTCGGGACAGGGGTTTCGAACACTGAAGCTTTCTTT	CASSFGTGVSNTEAFF	TRBJ1-1	TRBV5-1	TRBD1	NA
TGTGCCTGGAGGGCAGGGGGTTCTGGAGAAAAACTGTTTTTT	CAWRAGGSGEKLFF	TRBJ1-4	TRBV30	TRBD1	NA
TGTGCCAGCAGCTCGGGGGTGAGGGGCGGCTATGGCTACACCTTC	CASSSGVRGGYGYTF	TRBJ1-2	TRBV7-9	NA	NA
TGTGCCACCAAAGGGGCGGGAGACTACAATGAGCAGTTCTTC	CATKGAGDYNEQFF	TRBJ2-1	TRBV27	TRBD2	NA
TGTGCCAGCAGCTTAGCGCAGGGGAGCACTGAAGCTTTCTTT	CASSLAQGSTEAFF	TRBJ1-1	TRBV7-8	NA	NA
TGTGCCATCAGTGAGTTCGGTCCTCAGAGGGCTGAAGCTTTCTTT	CAISEFGPQRAEAFF	TRBJ1-1	TRBV10-3	NA	NA